This T cell receptor (beta chain) was captured in a study of cytomegalovirus exposure and HLA in healthy donors. Study findings and constraints: A few chains tied to CMV proved CMV antigen-specific in vitro. It was shown in a later analysis that HLA-associated TCR beta chains were more clonally expanded than other, equally common chains. Usually a TCR sequence was rare, but some public TCRs were found in many donors.

PCR amplification relied on 60 Vbeta primers (plus 13 Jbeta primers). Clones were sequenced by immunoSEQ multiplex PCR, and TCRdb holds only the in-frame ones, with some missing. The sample contains more than 95,000 clones, over 70% of which appear only once. Comment on this clone: The antigen remains undetermined.

The clonotype was recovered from a woman in her forties or fifties in good health and CMV-seropositive. The sample comprised PBMCs.

The CDR3 coding sequence is TGTGCCAGCAGCGAGGGACAGGGGCCCGGGGAGCTGTTTTTT. It specifies CASSEGQGPGELFF. The V gene is TRBV5-4, the J gene TRBJ2-2; 10 nucleotides match TRBD1. With V trimmed by 4 bases and J by 6 bases, 3 bases remained unmatched. This CDR3 has 14 amino acids. Germline loops: CDR1 SGHNT, CDR2 YYREEE (reference sequence). The variable domain in full, with the rest retrieved from reference TRBV5-4 and TRBJ2-2, is ETGVTQSPTHLIKTRGQQVTLRCSSQSGHNTVSWYQQALGQGPQFIFQYYREEENGRGNFPPRFSGLQFPNYSSELNVNALELDDSALYLCASSEGQGPGELFFGEGSRLTVL.